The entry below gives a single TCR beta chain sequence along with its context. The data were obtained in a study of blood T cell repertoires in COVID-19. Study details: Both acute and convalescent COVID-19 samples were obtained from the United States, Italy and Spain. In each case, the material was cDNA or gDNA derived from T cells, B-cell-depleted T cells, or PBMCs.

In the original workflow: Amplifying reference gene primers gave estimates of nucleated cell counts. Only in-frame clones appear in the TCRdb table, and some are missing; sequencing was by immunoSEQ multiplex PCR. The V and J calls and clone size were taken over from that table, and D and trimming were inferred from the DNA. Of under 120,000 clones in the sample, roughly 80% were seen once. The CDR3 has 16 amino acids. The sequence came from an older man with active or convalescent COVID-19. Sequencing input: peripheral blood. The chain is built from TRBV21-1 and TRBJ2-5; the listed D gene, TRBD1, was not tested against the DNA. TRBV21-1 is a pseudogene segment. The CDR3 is CASTPGQAPNQETQYF. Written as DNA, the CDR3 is TGTGCCAGCACTCCGGGACAGGCGCCAAACCAAGAGACCCAGTACTTC.